A single sample gave rise to the 5 T cell receptor beta chains below, sequenced in a study. TCRdb re-derived calls from the 5' RACE reads in MiXCR, one entry per CDR3 protein. The repertoire includes roughly 470 distinct CDR3 sequences, roughly 18% of them detected once, and more than 20% sits in the top ten. The specimen was central memory T cells from blood PBMCs. Subset noted: central memory CD4+ T cells. These receptors were collected from a male donor with HIV.

The J gene is TRBJ2-1, the V gene TRBV7-1, with 15 bases fitting TRBD2. TRBV7-1 is recorded as an ORF, its role being uncertain. The V gene end was trimmed by 3 bases and the J gene end by 9 bases; junction bases not matched to a gene: 9. The CDR3 is 17 amino acids. The CDR3 region has the DNA TGTGCCAGCAGCTCGGGACTAGCGGGAGGATGGGTCAGTGAGCAGTTCTTC. Translating gives CASSSGLAGGWVSEQFF.

This clonotype was counted a few times. V usage is TRBV5-6 and J usage is TRBJ1-6, with D possibly being TRBD1 (5 bases). CDR3 length equals 16 residues. Trimming took off 4 bases at V and 8 bases at J, with 19 bases between the two ends. Germline loops: CDR1 SGHDT, CDR2 YYEEEE. The CDR3 DNA sequence: TGTGCCAGCAGCGACGGTTGGGGGGACGGAGATTCACCCCTCCACTTT. Its translation: CASSDGWGDGDSPLHF.

This clonotype came up a few times. The chain is built from TRBV28 and TRBJ1-5; D is unclear. V was cut by 6 bases and J by 7 bases, with 10 bases left in between. The CDR3 covers 12 residues. Germline values: CDR1 MDHEN, CDR2 SYDVKM. The CDR3 DNA follows: TGTGCCAGCAGACCTTTAGGGCAGCCCCAGCATTTT. Its protein is CASRPLGQPQHF.

The rearrangement joins TRBV11-2 to TRBJ2-2; D gene unclear. Trimming left V 2 bases short and J 5 bases short, with 15 bases between. The CDR3 contains 16 residues. The germline V gene has CDR1 SGHAT and CDR2 FQNNGV. The CDR3 loop is CASSLSGLTRTGELFF. DNA for the CDR3: TGTGCCAGCAGCTTATCCGGTCTTACAAGGACCGGGGAGCTGTTTTTT.

This clonotype has more than one count but fewer than ten. The chain employs TRBV7-9 and TRBJ2-5, with D perhaps being TRBD1 or TRBD2 (5 bases each). Germline V gene sequence: CDR1 SEHNR, CDR2 FQNEAQ (reference sequence). Trimming removed 4 bases at V and 5 bases at J, with 8 bases between. The length of the CDR3 is 12 residues. The CDR3 here is CASSSEGETQYF. As DNA, the CDR3 is TGTGCCAGCAGCTCTGAGGGGGAGACCCAGTACTTC.